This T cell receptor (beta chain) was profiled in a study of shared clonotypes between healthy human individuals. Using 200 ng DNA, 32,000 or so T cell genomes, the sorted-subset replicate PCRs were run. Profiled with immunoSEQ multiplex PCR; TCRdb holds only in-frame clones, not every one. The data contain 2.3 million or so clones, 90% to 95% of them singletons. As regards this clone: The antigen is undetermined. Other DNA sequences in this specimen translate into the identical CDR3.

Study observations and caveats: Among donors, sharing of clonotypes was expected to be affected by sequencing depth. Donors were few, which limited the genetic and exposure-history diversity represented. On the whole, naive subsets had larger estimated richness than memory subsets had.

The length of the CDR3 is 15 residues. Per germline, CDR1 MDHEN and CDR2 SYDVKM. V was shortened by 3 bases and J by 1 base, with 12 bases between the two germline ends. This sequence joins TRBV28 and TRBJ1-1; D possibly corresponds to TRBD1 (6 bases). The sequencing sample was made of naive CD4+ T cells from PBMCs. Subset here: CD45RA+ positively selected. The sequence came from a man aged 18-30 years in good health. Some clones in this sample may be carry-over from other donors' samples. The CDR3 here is CASSFSGGGNTEAFF. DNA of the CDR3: TGTGCCAGCAGTTTCTCCGGAGGGGGGAACACTGAAGCTTTCTTT.